This T cell receptor beta chain was captured in a study of T cell clonality in common variable immunodeficiency. Whole-study results and caveats: Reportedly, TCR beta sequences from common variable immunodeficiency showed fewer deletions and N-nucleotide insertions. Compared with controls, CVID subjects had fewer shared TCRbeta clones. Authors noted CVID clonality's cause needs subpopulation repertoire sequencing. CVID patient heterogeneity limited repertoire-clinical complication correlations.

The germline gives CDR1 DFQATT, CDR2 SNEGSKA (reference sequence). With V trimmed by 4 bases and J by 9 bases, 13 bases remained unmatched. The CDR3 is 16 residues long. This clone has ten or more counts. Its antigen is currently unknown. The read terminates 3 residues ahead of where the CDR3 ends, so the germline J gene completes it. This table comes from immunoSEQ multiplex PCR, and its TCRdb copy is limited to in-frame clones, with some not included. The sample is made up of more than 35,000 clones, none counted only once. This chain uses TRBV20-1 with TRBJ2-1; 12 nucleotides match TRBD1. The clonotype originates from a person between 18 and 75 years old in good health. What was sequenced was peripheral blood mononuclear cells. The CDR3 is CSATSLRDRGRVEQFF. CDR3 DNA (partial): TGCAGTGCTACCTCGCTCCGGGACAGGGGGCGCGTTGAG.